The source of this T cell receptor beta chain is a study of CD4+ T cells in melanoma (dated by TCRdb to between 2021 and 2022). For the study in its entirety: The study investigated neoantigen-specific CD4+ T cells in human melanoma.

Compared with germline, V lacks 3 bases and J lacks 7 bases; bases without a gene match: 8. The germline V gene (reference sequence) yields WNHNN for CDR1 and SYGVQD for CDR2. Taken from cysteine to phenylalanine, the CDR3 has 15 residues. The read is trimmed to its CDR3 DNA, 45 bases read in frame from base 1. General findings and caveats noted by the study authors: Neoantigen-specific CD4+ T cells in melanoma were reported to have a range of differentiation states. Neoantigen-specific CD4+ T cells were reported to be correlated with the function of CD8+ T cells, macrophages and B cells.

The receptor library was made with the immunoSEQ multiplex PCR assay. TCRdb took over this immuneACCESS table, retaining in-frame rearrangements with V and J assigned. Such tables are incomplete; in checked studies, under half of the missing clones stem from an unresolved V gene, and the remainder is unexplained. Within this sample are 11,000 or so clones, with less than 75% of them counted one time only. Of the sample, 7.5% to 9.5% falls within the top ten clones. For this clone: Its binding antigen is unknown. No quality values exist for individual bases; no much larger clone is one base distant.

Donors were patients with melanoma. The rearranged segments are TRBV10-1 and TRBJ2-1, with 8 bases matching TRBD2. This TCR came from a human donor with melanoma. Sequenced sample: cells from a culture (not recorded whether cultured in vitro). CDR3 sequence: CASSDERGLQNEQFF. In nucleotides, the sequence is TGCGCCAGCAGTGACGAGCGGGGGTTACAGAATGAGCAGTTCTTC.